A single sample gave rise to the 8 T cell receptor beta chains below, sequenced in a study of early T cells in non-severe SARS-CoV-2 infection. TCRdb reprocessed the 5' RACE reads with MiXCR, giving one entry per CDR3 protein. This table has tens of thousands of distinct CDR3 sequences, 4.5% to 7% appearing once. The starting material was whole blood, obtained at baseline. All receptors come from an adult who was a healthcare worker with PCR-confirmed SARS-CoV-2 infection or an uninfected control (not recorded which).

Turning to this clonotype: A much larger clone is a single base away; this may be a read error. The J gene is TRBJ2-5, the V gene TRBV5-1; 9 bases match TRBD1. The CDR3 loop spans 15 amino acids. Unmatched junction bases numbered 5, after V lost 0 bases and J lost 5 bases. CDR1 is SGHRS, CDR2 YFSETQ, per germline. For the CDR3, the DNA is TGCGCCAGCAGCTTGGTACAGGGGGCGCAGGAGACCCAGTACTTC. Protein product: CASSLVQGAQETQYF.

This chain uses TRBV5-1 with TRBJ2-3; D gene ambiguous. The CDR3 consists of 12 residues. Germline assignment: CDR1 SGHRS and CDR2 YFSETQ. V dropped 2 bases and J dropped 4 bases, with 5 bases sitting between them. The CDR3 is CASSFGSDTQYF. The DNA for the CDR3 is TGCGCCAGCAGCTTCGGATCAGATACGCAGTATTTT. Using reference TRBV5-1 and TRBJ2-3 for the parts outside the CDR3, the full variable domain is KAGVTQTPRYLIKTRGQQVTLSCSPISGHRSVSWYQQTPGQGLQFLFEYFSETQRNKGNFPGRFSGRQFSNSRSEMNVSTLELGDSALYLCASSFGSDTQYFGPGTRLTVL.

The table lists this clonotype with many counts. This sequence joins TRBV7-2 and TRBJ2-7; 11 bases map to TRBD2. J was trimmed by 3 bases and V by 0 bases; bases with no gene match: 7. Germline-derived CDR1 and CDR2 are SGHTA and FQGNSA. The CDR3 contains 17 residues. For the CDR3, the DNA is TGTGCCAGCAGCTTAGCCTCCCCTAGCGGGGGGTTCTACGAGCAGTACTTC. Protein product: CASSLASPSGGFYEQYF.

This clonotype was seen at least ten times. This chain joins TRBV5-1 and TRBJ2-1; tentative D call: TRBD1 (5 bases). Trimming pared 5 bases from V and 9 bases from J, leaving 9 bases between. CDR1 SGHRS and CDR2 YFSETQ come from the germline V gene. This CDR3 region has 11 residues. This chain's CDR3 is CASRYGAEQFF. Written as DNA, the CDR3 is TGCGCCAGCAGGTATGGGGCTGAGCAGTTCTTC.

This clonotype was detected many times. V usage is TRBV7-2 and J usage is TRBJ1-6; 7 nucleotides agree with TRBD1. The CDR3 contains 18 residues. Trimming cost V 2 bases and J 8 bases; bases outside gene matches: 15. The germline gives CDR1 SGHTA, CDR2 FQGNSA. The CDR3 DNA reads TGTGCCAGCAGCTTATTACCCACCCGACAGGGCTTAGATTCACCCCTCCACTTT. Residues: CASSLLPTRQGLDSPLHF.

This clonotype turned up a few times. The chain recombines TRBV9 with TRBJ2-7; either TRBD1 or TRBD2 may fit D (5 bases each). In germline, CDR1 is SGDLS, CDR2 YYNGEE. V was clipped by 4 bases and J by 3 bases, with 14 bases between them. This CDR3 region has 14 residues. The CDR3 spells CASSPPGGNYEQYF. CDR3 bases: TGTGCCAGCAGCCCACCTGGGGGAAACTACGAGCAGTACTTC.

This chain uses TRBV29-1 with TRBJ2-5; 11 bases are a match to TRBD2. V lost 2 bases to trimming and J lost 4 bases; unmatched junction nucleotides: 0. This CDR3 contains 13 residues. Germline V CDR1 and CDR2: SQVTM, ANQGSEA. The CDR3 region is CSVELAGGETQYF. CDR3 nucleotide sequence: TGCAGCGTTGAACTAGCGGGGGGAGAGACCCAGTACTTC.

The chain recombines TRBV5-1 with TRBJ2-7; D might be TRBD1 or TRBD2, each matching 5 bases. Trimming stripped 0 bases from V and 6 bases from J, with 13 bases between. This CDR3 comprises 14 residues. The germline gives CDR1 SGHRS, CDR2 YFSETQ. The CDR3 spells CASSLGGTPSEQYF. The CDR3 DNA follows: TGCGCCAGCAGCTTGGGTGGGACCCCTTCCGAGCAGTACTTC.